What follows describes a single T cell receptor beta chain. What it recognizes is unknown. The data originate from a study of T cell responses to AZD1222 COVID-19 vaccine. Findings of the study overall: Spike regions recognized by vaccine-associated CD4 TCRs spanned the protein, led by 160-218 and 743-854.

The method was immunoSEQ multiplex PCR; TCRdb's version includes in-frame clones alone and lacks a portion of them. The repertoire holds approximately 160,000 clones, with around 90% as singletons. Germline values: CDR1 GTSNPN, CDR2 SVGIG (reference sequence). This CDR3 has 13 residues. V shed 3 bases and J 6 bases; nucleotides not matched to a gene: 5. Sequencing used peripheral blood, obtained on day 0 of AZD1222 vaccination. V is TRBV30 and J is TRBJ2-1; 7 bases are a match to TRBD2. The TCR was taken from an adult in good health. The CDR3 is CAWRLAGANEQFF. The CDR3 nucleotides read TGTGCCTGGAGACTCGCGGGAGCCAATGAGCAGTTCTTC.